This record covers a single T cell receptor (beta chain). This clonotype was recorded a few times. Its antigen target is currently unknown. No quality values exist for individual bases; no much larger clone is one base distant. This sample is drawn from a study of T cells after yellow fever vaccination (dated by TCRdb to the late 2010s). As for the study more broadly: Libraries from fractions with low cell numbers were prepared with the SMART-Seq v4 Ultra Low Input RNA kit. To track T-cell clones before and after primary and booster YFV17D yellow fever vaccination, bulk TCR alpha and beta repertoires were sequenced longitudinally. Two healthy male donors, one aged 18 to 29 and one aged 30 to 40 years, were included in the cohort. Bulk PBMC replicates and cell subsets were isolated from blood drawn at multiple timepoints before and after both primary and secondary immunization. General study outcomes and caveats: Because the study included only two donors, the extent to which the findings can be generalized is limited. FACS-sorted repertoires could contain abundant contaminating clonotypes from the bulk population, so computational filtering was required. Compared with the primary T-cell response, the secondary T-cell response was faster but weaker, reaching its peak on day 5 rather than on day 15. After the booster, most of the clones that had expanded following primary vaccination were detected again (roughly 96% of CD4 and around nine tenths of CD8), which suggests that memory was broadly maintained. A small fraction of clonotypes appeared in both the CD4 and CD8 compartments, likely as a result of convergent recombination.

The treatment or condition label, as the study defines it: live attenuated yellow fever vaccine strain. At every blood-draw timepoint, two biological replicates of bulk PBMCs were collected. PBMCs were isolated from peripheral blood using a standard Ficoll-Paque protocol. TriZol was used to extract RNA from bulk PBMCs, CD4 and CD8 fractions, and dextramer-positive and dextramer-negative fractions. The CDR3 spans 16 residues, from the cysteine through the phenylalanine. Only the CDR3 DNA stays, 48 bases, in frame from base 1. The junction carries 8 bases between V and J, which are trimmed by 1 base and 0 bases respectively. CDR1 is given as KGHDR and CDR2 as SFDVKD, both from the germline V gene. TCR cDNA was synthesized by 5'RACE template switching, through which a universal primer site and unique molecular identifiers were introduced. Priming for cDNA synthesis came from both the TCR alpha and TCR beta constant segments. Libraries were amplified in two PCR steps, with sample barcodes and sequencing adapters added in the second step. Sequencing of libraries was performed on Illumina HiSeq 2500 (2x100 bp) or NovaSeq (2x150 bp). Per the original workflow: Demultiplexing of reads and collapsing into UMI consensus sequences were performed with MIGEC, and V(D)J alignment was carried out with MiXCR. Vaccine-responding clonotypes were identified with edgeR using replicate PBMC samples, with FDR below 0.01 and a log2 fold change above 5 up to day 15 being required. CD4 or CD8 identity was assigned to each bulk clonotype according to whether the clonotype was present at higher abundance in the sequenced CD4 repertoire or the sequenced CD8 repertoire. Starting from the raw public reads, TCRdb applied fastp trimming at Q25, assembled clones with MiXCR and retained in-frame beta chains. Duplicate CDR3 protein sequences are folded into a single record with the most common DNA and genes. None of the V and J calls come from the authors' own analysis; TCRdb made them. The sample data list roughly 330,000 distinct CDR3 sequences, and around 7.3% of these were observed just once. Over 15% of the sample belongs to the ten largest clones.

This chain joins TRBV24-1 to TRBJ2-2, and perhaps TRBD1 as D gene, on 5 matching bases. This receptor was taken from a man aged 18 to 29 who received the YFV17D yellow fever vaccine. The specimen comprised PBMCs, sampled approximately 40 days after the first yellow fever vaccination. Here the CDR3 is given as CATSDLDRPNTGELFF. In nucleotides, the sequence is TGTGCCACCAGTGATTTAGACAGACCGAACACCGGGGAGCTGTTTTTT.